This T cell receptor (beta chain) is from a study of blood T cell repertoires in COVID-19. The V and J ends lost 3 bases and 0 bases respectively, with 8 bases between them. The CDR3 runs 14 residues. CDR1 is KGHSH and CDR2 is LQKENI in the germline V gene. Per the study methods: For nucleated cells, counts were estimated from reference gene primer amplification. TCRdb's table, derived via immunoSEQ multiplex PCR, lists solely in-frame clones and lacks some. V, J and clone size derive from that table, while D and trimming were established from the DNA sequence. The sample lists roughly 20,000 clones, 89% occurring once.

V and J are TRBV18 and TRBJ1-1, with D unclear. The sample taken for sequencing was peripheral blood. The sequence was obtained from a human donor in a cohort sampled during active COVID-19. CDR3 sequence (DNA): TGTGCCAGCTCACCCCCCGGGATGAACACTGAAGCTTTCTTT. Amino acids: CASSPPGMNTEAFF. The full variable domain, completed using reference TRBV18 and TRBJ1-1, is NAGVMQNPRHLVRRRGQEARLRCSPMKGHSHVYWYRQLPEEGLKFMVYLQKENIIDESGMPKERFSAEFPKEGPSILRIQQVVRGDSAAYFCASSPPGMNTEAFFGQGTRLTVV.